This is a list of T cell receptor beta chains from one sample in a study of response to subunit inactivated influenza vaccine. TCRdb re-derived calls from the RT-PCR reads in MiXCR, one entry per CDR3 protein. The table has 750,000 to 850,000 distinct CDR3 sequences, approximately 18% seen once. Sample: PBMCs from blood, taken more than 4 days after vaccination. All receptors come from a man aged 50 to 60 who received an inactivated influenza vaccine. The CDR3 runs from the conserved cysteine through the conserved F or W. The order of the fields is clone size, J gene, D gene, V gene, CDR3 protein, CDR3 DNA. The D gene is left open where the match is weak. Rows may omit the clone size; those that give it use once, few, many or a size class.

clone_size: few; j_call: TRBJ2-2; d_call: NA; v_call: TRBV9; cdr3_aa: CASSVGASTDGELFF; cdr3_nt: TGTGCCAGCAGCGTAGGAGCCTCAACGGACGGGGAGCTGTTTTTT
clone_size: many; j_call: TRBJ1-2; d_call: NA; v_call: TRBV6-5; cdr3_aa: CASSYSGSTNYGYTF; cdr3_nt: TGTGCCAGCAGTTACTCTGGGTCAACTAACTATGGCTACACCTTC
clone_size: NA; j_call: TRBJ2-1; d_call: TRBD1; v_call: TRBV6-1; cdr3_aa: CASSKGQKSYNEQFF; cdr3_nt: TGTGCCAGCAGCAAGGGACAGAAGTCCTACAATGAGCAGTTCTTC
clone_size: NA; j_call: TRBJ2-7; d_call: NA; v_call: TRBV29-1; cdr3_aa: CSVGGRATYEQYF; cdr3_nt: TGCAGCGTTGGAGGGCGGGCTACCTACGAGCAGTACTTC
clone_size: once; j_call: TRBJ1-6; d_call: TRBD1; v_call: TRBV28; cdr3_aa: CASLKQGEDSPLHF; cdr3_nt: TGTGCCAGCTTAAAACAGGGGGAGGATTCACCCCTCCACTTT
clone_size: NA; j_call: TRBJ2-7; d_call: NA; v_call: TRBV20-1; cdr3_aa: CSVWGASSYEQYF; cdr3_nt: TGCAGTGTTTGGGGGGCCAGCTCCTACGAGCAGTACTTC
clone_size: few; j_call: TRBJ2-1; d_call: TRBD2; v_call: TRBV3-1; cdr3_aa: CASSQEIAGAYNEQFF; cdr3_nt: TGTGCCAGCAGCCAAGAGATAGCGGGAGCTTACAATGAGCAGTTCTTC
clone_size: NA; j_call: TRBJ2-1; d_call: NA; v_call: TRBV12-3/TRBV12-4; cdr3_aa: CASSSRDKKYNEQFF; cdr3_nt: TGTGCCAGCAGTAGCCGGGACAAGAAGTACAATGAGCAGTTCTTC
clone_size: few; j_call: TRBJ2-1; d_call: TRBD2; v_call: TRBV5-1; cdr3_aa: CASSLSTSGLYNEQFF; cdr3_nt: TGCGCCAGCAGCTTGTCGACTAGCGGGCTATACAATGAGCAGTTCTTC
clone_size: few; j_call: TRBJ2-7; d_call: NA; v_call: TRBV28; cdr3_aa: CASSLPPGLNF; cdr3_nt: TGTGCCAGCAGTTTACCTCCGGGACTTAACTTC
clone_size: few; j_call: TRBJ2-1; d_call: TRBD1; v_call: TRBV29-1; cdr3_aa: CSVDGTGPHLGQFF; cdr3_nt: TGCAGCGTCGACGGGACAGGGCCCCATCTAGGGCAGTTCTTC
clone_size: NA; j_call: TRBJ1-4; d_call: NA; v_call: TRBV5-6; cdr3_aa: CASTPGGGRGEKLFF; cdr3_nt: TGTGCCAGCACCCCCGGGGGGGGAAGAGGAGAAAAACTGTTTTTT
clone_size: NA; j_call: TRBJ2-1; d_call: NA; v_call: TRBV19; cdr3_aa: CASQSGIFSYNEQFF; cdr3_nt: TGTGCCAGTCAGTCAGGTATTTTTTCCTACAATGAGCAGTTCTTC
clone_size: few; j_call: TRBJ2-2; d_call: TRBD2; v_call: TRBV9; cdr3_aa: CASSPNLWTSPLNTGELFF; cdr3_nt: TGTGCCAGCAGCCCAAACCTCTGGACTAGCCCCCTGAACACCGGGGAGCTGTTTTTT
clone_size: few; j_call: TRBJ1-1; d_call: NA; v_call: TRBV4-2; cdr3_aa: CASSQDLGRTEAFF; cdr3_nt: TGTGCCAGCAGCCAAGACCTGGGTCGGACTGAAGCTTTCTTT
clone_size: many; j_call: TRBJ2-6; d_call: NA; v_call: TRBV29-1; cdr3_aa: CSVGASGANVLTF; cdr3_nt: TGCAGCGTTGGGGCTTCTGGGGCCAACGTCCTGACTTTC
clone_size: few; j_call: TRBJ2-3; d_call: NA; v_call: TRBV20-1; cdr3_aa: CSALGGARTDTQYF; cdr3_nt: TGCAGTGCTTTGGGCGGGGCCCGCACAGATACGCAGTATTTT
clone_size: few; j_call: TRBJ2-5; d_call: NA; v_call: TRBV15; cdr3_aa: CATSRVVEETQYF; cdr3_nt: TGTGCCACCAGCAGAGTAGTGGAAGAGACCCAGTACTTC
clone_size: NA; j_call: TRBJ1-1; d_call: TRBD1; v_call: TRBV5-1; cdr3_aa: CASSYTGQVNTEAFF; cdr3_nt: TGCGCCAGCAGCTACACGGGACAGGTGAACACTGAAGCTTTCTTT
clone_size: NA; j_call: TRBJ2-7; d_call: NA; v_call: TRBV7-2; cdr3_aa: CASSWTGRDSYEQYF; cdr3_nt: TGTGCCAGCAGCTGGACAGGGAGGGATTCCTACGAGCAGTACTTC
clone_size: NA; j_call: TRBJ2-2; d_call: NA; v_call: TRBV4-3; cdr3_aa: CASSQAQNTGELFF; cdr3_nt: TGCGCCAGCAGCCAAGCCCAGAACACCGGGGAGCTGTTTTTT
clone_size: few; j_call: TRBJ2-5; d_call: NA; v_call: TRBV10-3; cdr3_aa: CAISESGAGLQETQYF; cdr3_nt: TGTGCCATCAGTGAGTCTGGGGCGGGGCTTCAAGAGACCCAGTACTTC
clone_size: few; j_call: TRBJ2-2; d_call: NA; v_call: TRBV27; cdr3_aa: CASRIDPGGTGELFF; cdr3_nt: TGTGCCAGCAGGATAGACCCGGGTGGGACCGGGGAGCTGTTTTTT
clone_size: few; j_call: TRBJ2-7; d_call: NA; v_call: TRBV29-1; cdr3_aa: CSVGREYYEQYF; cdr3_nt: TGCAGCGTTGGTAGGGAATACTACGAGCAGTACTTC
clone_size: few; j_call: TRBJ2-4; d_call: TRBD2; v_call: TRBV5-1; cdr3_aa: CASSPEAGGLRNIQYF; cdr3_nt: TGCGCCAGCAGCCCGGAGGCGGGGGGCTTAAGAAACATTCAGTACTTC
clone_size: NA; j_call: TRBJ2-2; d_call: TRBD1; v_call: TRBV29-1; cdr3_aa: CSVDTGGRTNTGELFF; cdr3_nt: TGCAGCGTTGATACAGGGGGCCGAACGAACACCGGGGAGCTGTTTTTT
clone_size: few; j_call: TRBJ2-2; d_call: TRBD1; v_call: TRBV5-1; cdr3_aa: CASSQLGTAANTGELFF; cdr3_nt: TGCGCCAGCAGCCAGCTTGGGACAGCTGCGAACACCGGGGAGCTGTTTTTT
clone_size: NA; j_call: TRBJ2-1; d_call: NA; v_call: TRBV11-1; cdr3_aa: CASSLEGGGYNEQFF; cdr3_nt: TGTGCCAGCAGCTTAGAAGGGGGGGGCTACAATGAGCAGTTCTTC
clone_size: few; j_call: TRBJ2-3; d_call: NA; v_call: TRBV20-1; cdr3_aa: CSARSYLADYTDTQYF; cdr3_nt: TGCAGTGCTAGGTCCTATTTGGCGGATTACACAGATACGCAGTATTTT
clone_size: few; j_call: TRBJ2-7; d_call: TRBD2; v_call: TRBV15; cdr3_aa: CATSRAPGLDYEQYF; cdr3_nt: TGTGCCACCAGCAGAGCTCCGGGACTAGATTACGAGCAGTACTTC
clone_size: few; j_call: TRBJ2-1; d_call: TRBD2; v_call: TRBV4-2; cdr3_aa: CASSHKAGLAGNEQFF; cdr3_nt: TGTGCCAGCAGCCACAAAGCGGGACTAGCGGGAAATGAGCAGTTCTTC
clone_size: many; j_call: TRBJ2-7; d_call: TRBD1; v_call: TRBV6-1; cdr3_aa: CASSATGQGYSSYEQYF; cdr3_nt: TGTGCCAGCAGTGCTACGGGACAGGGGTATAGCTCCTACGAGCAGTACTTC
clone_size: many; j_call: TRBJ2-1; d_call: NA; v_call: TRBV7-9; cdr3_aa: CASSLGDNYNEQFF; cdr3_nt: TGTGCCAGCAGCTTGGGGGACAACTACAATGAGCAGTTCTTC
clone_size: NA; j_call: TRBJ1-1; d_call: TRBD1; v_call: TRBV7-9; cdr3_aa: CASRGQGAYTEAFF; cdr3_nt: TGTGCCAGCAGGGGACAGGGGGCCTACACTGAAGCTTTCTTT
clone_size: NA; j_call: TRBJ2-2; d_call: NA; v_call: TRBV7-2; cdr3_aa: CASSLFYRENTGELFF; cdr3_nt: TGTGCCAGCAGCTTATTTTACAGGGAGAACACCGGGGAGCTGTTTTTT
clone_size: NA; j_call: TRBJ2-7; d_call: NA; v_call: TRBV6-1; cdr3_aa: CASSEGQGAFYEQYF; cdr3_nt: TGTGCCAGCAGTGAAGGGCAGGGCGCCTTCTACGAGCAGTACTTC
clone_size: NA; j_call: TRBJ2-7; d_call: NA; v_call: TRBV4-2; cdr3_aa: CASSPDWGGNEQYF; cdr3_nt: TGTGCCAGCAGCCCGGATTGGGGGGGCAACGAGCAGTACTTC
clone_size: few; j_call: TRBJ2-3; d_call: TRBD2; v_call: TRBV5-1; cdr3_aa: CASSILTSETDTQYF; cdr3_nt: TGCGCCAGCAGCATCCTGACTAGCGAGACAGATACGCAGTATTTT
clone_size: NA; j_call: TRBJ2-2; d_call: TRBD2; v_call: TRBV29-1; cdr3_aa: CSVQRGYGNTGELFF; cdr3_nt: TGCAGCGTCCAGCGGGGGTATGGGAACACCGGGGAGCTGTTTTTT
clone_size: few; j_call: TRBJ2-3; d_call: NA; v_call: TRBV20-1; cdr3_aa: CSARLERPGPGDTQYF; cdr3_nt: TGCAGTGCTAGATTAGAGCGCCCCGGGCCGGGTGATACGCAGTATTTT
clone_size: NA; j_call: TRBJ2-6; d_call: NA; v_call: TRBV7-3; cdr3_aa: CASSPSNSGANVLTF; cdr3_nt: TGTGCCAGCAGCCCTTCTAACTCTGGGGCCAACGTCCTGACTTTC
clone_size: once; j_call: TRBJ2-2; d_call: TRBD2; v_call: TRBV24-1; cdr3_aa: CATSVGTSANTGELFF; cdr3_nt: TGTGCCACCAGTGTAGGGACTAGCGCGAACACCGGGGAGCTGTTTTTT
clone_size: few; j_call: TRBJ2-7; d_call: TRBD1; v_call: TRBV15; cdr3_aa: CATSQGQEYYEQYF; cdr3_nt: TGTGCCACCAGCCAGGGACAGGAGTACTACGAGCAGTACTTC
clone_size: NA; j_call: TRBJ2-3; d_call: NA; v_call: TRBV2; cdr3_aa: CASTNGWEAADTQYF; cdr3_nt: TGTGCCAGCACCAACGGGTGGGAAGCGGCAGATACGCAGTATTTT
clone_size: NA; j_call: TRBJ2-3; d_call: NA; v_call: TRBV6-2/TRBV6-3; cdr3_aa: CASSSRFGVSTDTQYF; cdr3_nt: TGTGCCAGCAGCTCCCGCTTTGGGGTTAGCACAGATACGCAGTATTTT
clone_size: NA; j_call: TRBJ1-5; d_call: NA; v_call: TRBV4-3; cdr3_aa: CASSQESGGPQHF; cdr3_nt: TGCGCCAGCAGCCAAGAGTCGGGCGGGCCCCAGCATTTT
clone_size: few; j_call: TRBJ2-7; d_call: NA; v_call: TRBV4-1; cdr3_aa: CASSRKESSYEQYF; cdr3_nt: TGCGCCAGCAGCCGTAAGGAGAGCTCCTACGAGCAGTACTTC
clone_size: NA; j_call: TRBJ2-1; d_call: NA; v_call: TRBV9; cdr3_aa: CASSVAFGGASYNEQFF; cdr3_nt: TGTGCCAGCAGCGTAGCATTTGGGGGCGCTTCCTACAATGAGCAGTTCTTC
clone_size: NA; j_call: TRBJ1-1; d_call: NA; v_call: TRBV9; cdr3_aa: CASSVEQGIGNTEAFF; cdr3_nt: TGTGCCAGCAGCGTAGAACAGGGTATAGGAAACACTGAAGCTTTCTTT
clone_size: NA; j_call: TRBJ1-5; d_call: NA; v_call: TRBV3-1; cdr3_aa: CASSQRDSNQPQHF; cdr3_nt: TGTGCCAGCAGCCAAAGAGATAGCAATCAGCCCCAGCATTTT
clone_size: few; j_call: TRBJ2-7; d_call: TRBD2; v_call: TRBV10-3; cdr3_aa: CAITKTSGIHEQYF; cdr3_nt: TGTGCCATCACGAAAACTAGCGGGATCCACGAGCAGTACTTC
clone_size: NA; j_call: TRBJ1-1; d_call: TRBD1; v_call: TRBV20-1; cdr3_aa: CSFTGGFNTEAFF; cdr3_nt: TGCAGTTTTACAGGGGGCTTTAACACTGAAGCTTTCTTT
clone_size: NA; j_call: TRBJ2-5; d_call: TRBD2; v_call: TRBV5-1; cdr3_aa: CASSSGTNAQETQYF; cdr3_nt: TGCGCCAGCAGCTCCGGGACTAATGCACAAGAGACCCAGTACTTC
clone_size: few; j_call: TRBJ2-5; d_call: NA; v_call: TRBV27; cdr3_aa: CASSFSVGRETQYF; cdr3_nt: TGTGCCAGCAGTTTTTCCGTTGGGCGGGAGACCCAGTACTTC
clone_size: NA; j_call: TRBJ2-5; d_call: TRBD2; v_call: TRBV20-1; cdr3_aa: CSAPRLAGGPAEETQYF; cdr3_nt: TGCAGTGCTCCCCGACTAGCGGGAGGGCCGGCCGAAGAGACCCAGTACTTC
clone_size: NA; j_call: TRBJ2-7; d_call: TRBD1; v_call: TRBV28; cdr3_aa: CASSFPLPSGGYEQYF; cdr3_nt: TGTGCCAGCAGTTTTCCGCTCCCTTCAGGGGGCTACGAGCAGTACTTC
clone_size: few; j_call: TRBJ2-2; d_call: NA; v_call: TRBV9; cdr3_aa: CASSVAQNTGELFF; cdr3_nt: TGTGCCAGCAGCGTAGCCCAAAACACCGGGGAGCTGTTTTTT
clone_size: NA; j_call: TRBJ2-7; d_call: TRBD2; v_call: TRBV20-1; cdr3_aa: CSARDFSGRSEQYF; cdr3_nt: TGCAGTGCTAGAGATTTCAGCGGGAGGTCCGAGCAGTACTTC
clone_size: few; j_call: TRBJ2-7; d_call: TRBD2; v_call: TRBV28; cdr3_aa: CASRHHDPWGGKTYEQYF; cdr3_nt: TGTGCCAGCAGGCACCATGACCCTTGGGGGGGGAAGACCTACGAGCAGTACTTC
clone_size: few; j_call: TRBJ1-2; d_call: TRBD1; v_call: TRBV4-3; cdr3_aa: CASSQLGQGGGYTF; cdr3_nt: TGCGCCAGCAGCCAGCTGGGACAGGGTGGCGGCTACACCTTC